Sequencing of this TCR beta chain was carried out in a study of blood T cell repertoires in COVID-19. Only in-frame clones appear in the TCRdb table, and some are missing; sequencing was by immunoSEQ multiplex PCR. The sample shows about 130,000 clones, around 89% of them seen only once. Germline CDR1 and CDR2: LGHNA and YNFKEQ. The V end lost 1 base, the J end lost 1 base, and 10 bases lay between the germline ends. The CDR3 loop spans 15 amino acids. The sequence was obtained from a man aged 55 to 70 with active or convalescent COVID-19. V usage is TRBV4-2 and J usage is TRBJ2-5; D gene unclear. The sequenced material came from peripheral blood. CDR3 in amino acids: CASSQGVAVQETQYF. The CDR3, as DNA: TGTGCCAGCAGCCAAGGGGTGGCGGTCCAAGAGACCCAGTACTTC.